The present T cell receptor (beta chain) was sequenced within a study of T cell responses to AZD1222 COVID-19 vaccine. At the level of the study: Analysis merged second doses at about 4 or about 12 weeks. General observations from the study: White British donors predominated, females outnumbered males, and clonal diversity was possibly underestimated. Breadth and depth of Spike-specific TCRs rose after two AZD1222 doses. Without day 14 samples, only post-peak T cell repertoires were studied.

This CDR3 is built from 15 residues. Germline CDR1 is MNHEY and CDR2 is SVGAGI. Trimming cost V 5 bases and J 2 bases, with 13 bases left between them. Generated by immunoSEQ multiplex PCR, the TCRdb table keeps only in-frame clones and is missing some. The profile shows some 150,000 clones, around 94% of them singletons. This clone was found once. The antigen remains undetermined. V is TRBV6-5 and J is TRBJ1-5; no clear D. This receptor was identified in an adult in good health. Specimen: peripheral blood, collected on day 0 of AZD1222 vaccination. The CDR3 reads CASSPVNGGNQPQHF. The CDR3 DNA is TGTGCCAGCAGTCCCGTCAACGGAGGCAATCAGCCCCAGCATTTT.